The entry that follows covers one T cell receptor (beta chain) sequence. The antigen remains undetermined. As for treatment: approximately 9-day PBMC culture with coronavirus spike peptide pools or control peptides (ViraFEST assay). This specimen belongs to a study of vaccination and CD4 T cells after COVID-19. An Oncomine TCR Beta short-read assay was used to sequence the DNA from cultured CD4+ T cells. TCRdb re-called the PCR reads through MiXCR, storing one row per CDR3 protein. The data contain about 18,000 distinct CDR3 sequences, 43% of them singletons. Study findings and constraints: Only post-vaccination samples contained a median approximately 86% of the reactive clones in convalescent patients.

The CDR3 has 13 amino acids. V was cut by 6 bases and J by 6 bases, with 15 bases left in between. In germline, CDR1 is DFQATT, CDR2 SNEGSKA (reference sequence). The starting material was CD4+ T cells from blood, cultured in vitro, obtained after SARS-CoV-2 vaccination. This clonotype was obtained from a human donor who had recovered from COVID-19. The J gene is TRBJ1-3, the V gene TRBV20-1, with unresolved D. This CDR3 reads CSAKPGLTNTIYF. The CDR3 DNA reads TGCAGTGCAAAGCCCGGGTTGACAAACACCATATATTTT.